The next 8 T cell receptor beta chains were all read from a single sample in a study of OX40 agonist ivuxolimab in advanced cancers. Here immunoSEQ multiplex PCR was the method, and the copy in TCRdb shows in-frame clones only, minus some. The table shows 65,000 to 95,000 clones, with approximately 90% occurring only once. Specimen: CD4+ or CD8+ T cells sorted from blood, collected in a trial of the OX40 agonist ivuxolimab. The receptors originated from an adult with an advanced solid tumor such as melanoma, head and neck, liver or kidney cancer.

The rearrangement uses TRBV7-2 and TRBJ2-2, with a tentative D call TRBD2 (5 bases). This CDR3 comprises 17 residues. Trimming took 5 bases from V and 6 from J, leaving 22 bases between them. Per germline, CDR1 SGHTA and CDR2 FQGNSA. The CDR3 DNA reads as TGTGCCAGCAGCCCCTCGTCACTAGTGGGGATTGCCGGGGAGCTGTTTTTT. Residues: CASSPSSLVGIAGELFF.

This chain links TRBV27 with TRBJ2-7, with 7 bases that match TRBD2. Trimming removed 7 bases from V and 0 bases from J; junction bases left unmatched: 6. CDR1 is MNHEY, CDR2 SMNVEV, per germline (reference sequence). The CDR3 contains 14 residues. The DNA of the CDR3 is TGTGCCAGCAAAAGCACGGGGGGCTCCTACGAGCAGTACTTC. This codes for CASKSTGGSYEQYF.

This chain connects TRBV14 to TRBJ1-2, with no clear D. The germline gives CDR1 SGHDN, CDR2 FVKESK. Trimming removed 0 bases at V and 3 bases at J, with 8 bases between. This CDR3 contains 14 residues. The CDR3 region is CASSQEMGDYGYTF. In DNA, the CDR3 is TGTGCCAGCAGCCAAGAGATGGGTGACTATGGCTACACCTTC.

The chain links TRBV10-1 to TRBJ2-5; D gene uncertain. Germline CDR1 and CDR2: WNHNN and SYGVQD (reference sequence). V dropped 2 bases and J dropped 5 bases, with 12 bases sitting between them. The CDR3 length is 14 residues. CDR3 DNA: TGCGCCAGCAGTGAGGTGTACGGAGCGGAGACCCAGTACTTC. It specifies CASSEVYGAETQYF.

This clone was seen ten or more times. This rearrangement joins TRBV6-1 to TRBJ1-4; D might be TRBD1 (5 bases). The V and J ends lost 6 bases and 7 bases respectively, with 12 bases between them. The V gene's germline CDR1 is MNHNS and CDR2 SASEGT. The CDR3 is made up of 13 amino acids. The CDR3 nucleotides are TGTGCCAGCAGGGAGATTGGGGGTGAAAAACTGTTTTTT. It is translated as CASREIGGEKLFF.

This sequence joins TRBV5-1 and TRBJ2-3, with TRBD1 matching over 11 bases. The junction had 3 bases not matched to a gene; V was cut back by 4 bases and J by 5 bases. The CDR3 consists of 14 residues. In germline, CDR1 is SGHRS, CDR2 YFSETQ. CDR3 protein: CASSPGQGGDTQYF. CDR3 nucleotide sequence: TGCGCCAGCAGCCCGGGACAGGGGGGAGATACGCAGTATTTT. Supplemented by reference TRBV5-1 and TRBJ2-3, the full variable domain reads KAGVTQTPRYLIKTRGQQVTLSCSPISGHRSVSWYQQTPGQGLQFLFEYFSETQRNKGNFPGRFSGRQFSNSRSEMNVSTLELGDSALYLCASSPGQGGDTQYFGPGTRLTVL.

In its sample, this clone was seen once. The chain's CDR3 is CASREDRVREKLFF. The CDR3 DNA reads TGTGCCAGCAGGGAGGACAGGGTGCGGGAAAAACTGTTTTTT. The rearrangement links TRBV2 to TRBJ1-4; 8 bases align to TRBD1. With V trimmed by 6 bases and J by 8 bases, 8 bases remained unmatched. Per the germline V gene, CDR1 is SNHLY and CDR2 is FYNNEI. The CDR3 contains 14 residues.

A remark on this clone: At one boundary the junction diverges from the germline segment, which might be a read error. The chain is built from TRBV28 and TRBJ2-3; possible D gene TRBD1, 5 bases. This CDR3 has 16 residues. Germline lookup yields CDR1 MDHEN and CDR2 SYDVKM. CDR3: CASSSPLPQGTYTQYF. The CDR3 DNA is TGTGCCAGCAGTTCACCCCTCCCCCAGGGCACATATACGCAGTATTTT.